Described below is a single TCR beta chain sequence and its context. The antigen remains unidentified. Vbeta (60) and Jbeta (13) primers were used in the PCR. The protocol was immunoSEQ multiplex PCR, while the TCRdb copy is restricted to in-frame clones and leaves out a portion. This sample has some 120,000 clones, with 74% found just once. This sample is drawn from a study of cytomegalovirus exposure and HLA in healthy donors. Germline values: CDR1 LGHNA, CDR2 YNFKEQ. The CDR3 covers 14 residues. V lost 1 base, J lost 6 bases, and 12 bases lay in between. Whole-study findings and limits: According to a later analysis, most TCR beta chains associated with CMV appeared HLA-restricted. DRB1 had the most TCR associations and HLA-C the fewest, a later analysis found, with rates varying by HLA locus.

Unrecorded immune exposures were likely, despite nominal health at sampling. Sequenced material: PBMCs. The sequence came from a woman in her forties or fifties in good health and CMV-seropositive. V and J are TRBV4-2 and TRBJ1-2; D is unclear. DNA of the CDR3: TGTGCCAGCAGCCAAGCGGCGGGAGGGAATGGCTACACCTTC. Translation: CASSQAAGGNGYTF.